Listed here are 5 T cell receptor beta chains from one sample, sequenced in a study of OX40 agonist ivuxolimab in advanced cancers. Receptors were amplified or captured by the immunoSEQ multiplex PCR assay. Imported from immuneACCESS, the table was reduced by TCRdb to in-frame sequences with V and J called. These copies leave out some clones; in studies compared against another copy, an unresolved V gene accounts for under half, and the cause of the remainder is not known. The sample has some 14,000 clones on record, 64% of them singletons. Together, the top ten hold roughly 8.1% of the sample. This sample comprised CD4+ or CD8+ T cells sorted from blood, obtained in a trial of the OX40 agonist ivuxolimab. Receptor source: an adult with an advanced solid tumor such as melanoma, head and neck, liver or kidney cancer.

The chain recombines TRBV6-6 with TRBJ1-2; D is undetermined. V lost 6 bases and J lost 5, with 10 bases in between. The CDR3 has 12 amino acids. CDR1 and CDR2 (germline): MNHNY, SVGAGI (reference sequence). The CDR3 spells CASSGLTYGYTF. The CDR3 DNA follows: TGTGCCAGCAGCGGACTGACATATGGCTACACCTTC.

The V gene is TRBV7-9, the J gene TRBJ2-1; 12 nucleotides agree with TRBD2. The CDR3 contains 16 residues. Per the germline V gene, CDR1 is SEHNR and CDR2 is FQNEAQ (reference sequence). V gave up 3 bases and J gave up 8 bases; unmatched junction bases: 8. CDR3 protein: CASSLTSGGSGDEQFF. The CDR3 nucleotides are TGTGCCAGCAGCTTGACTAGCGGGGGCTCCGGGGATGAGCAGTTCTTC.

V is TRBV6-1 and J is TRBJ2-7; 12 positions match TRBD1. Trimming took 3 bases from V and 4 from J; bases not matched to a gene: 7. Germline lookup yields CDR1 MNHNS and CDR2 SASEGT. The CDR3 extends over 16 amino acids. In DNA form, the CDR3 reads TGTGCCAGCAGTGAGGGACAGGGGGCGATGGGGTACGAGCAGTACTTC. Protein product: CASSEGQGAMGYEQYF.

This clone was seen a handful of times. The gene calls are TRBV7-9 and TRBJ2-4; a weak D match, TRBD1 (6 bases). Germline CDR1 is SEHNR and CDR2 is FQNEAQ (reference sequence). CDR3 length: 17 amino acids. V was cut by 2 bases and J by 0 bases, with 14 bases left in between. The CDR3 spells CASSLKEGTPAKNIQYF. Here the CDR3 DNA reads TGTGCCAGCAGCTTAAAAGAAGGGACACCAGCCAAAAACATTCAGTACTTC. The whole variable domain, remainder taken from reference TRBV7-9 and TRBJ2-4, is DTGVSQNPRHKITKRGQNVTFRCDPISEHNRLYWYRQTLGQGPEFLTYFQNEAQLEKSRLLSDRFSAERPKGSFSTLEIQRTEQGDSAMYLCASSLKEGTPAKNIQYFGAGTRLSVL.

This sequence joins TRBV6-5 and TRBJ2-7; D remains ambiguous. Trimming pared 2 bases from V and 3 bases from J, leaving 8 bases between. The CDR3 is 13 amino acids. Germline lookup yields CDR1 MNHEY and CDR2 SVGAGI. CDR3 bases: TGTGCCAGCAGTTACGGCCGCGGCTACGAGCAGTACTTC. Translation: CASSYGRGYEQYF.